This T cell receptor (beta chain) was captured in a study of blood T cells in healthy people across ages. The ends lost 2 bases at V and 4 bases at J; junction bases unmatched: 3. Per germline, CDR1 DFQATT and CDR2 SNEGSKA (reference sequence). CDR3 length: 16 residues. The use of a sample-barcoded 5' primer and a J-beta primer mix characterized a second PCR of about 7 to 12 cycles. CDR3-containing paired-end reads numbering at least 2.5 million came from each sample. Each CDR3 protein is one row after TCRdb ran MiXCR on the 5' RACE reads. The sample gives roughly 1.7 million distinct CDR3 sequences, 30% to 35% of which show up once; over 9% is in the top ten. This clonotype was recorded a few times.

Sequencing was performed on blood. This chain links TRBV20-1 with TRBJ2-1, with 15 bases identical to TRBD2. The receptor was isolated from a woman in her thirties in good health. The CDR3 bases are TGCAGTGCTAGATGGACTAGCGGGAGGGATTACAATGAGCAGTTCTTC. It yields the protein CSARWTSGRDYNEQFF.